This T cell receptor beta chain was retrieved from a study of T cell repertoires in cytomegalovirus infection. On the study more broadly: CMV epitopes, recently identified HLA-C-restricted and well-studied HLA-B-restricted, were used.

MiXCR, applied by TCRdb to the reads, yields one record per CDR3 protein. Of 300,000 to 400,000 distinct CDR3 sequences listed, 25% were seen once; the top ten hold less than 15%. Worth noting for this clonotype: Its target is not known.

This clonotype was obtained from a human donor in good health (CMV status not recorded). Some clones in this sample may be carry-over from other donors' samples. The sample in question was cultured PBMCs, obtained from culture after CMV antigen stimulation.

Here the CDR3 DNA reads TGTGCCAGCAGCGTCCGCTTCACCGGGGAGCTGTTTTTT. This encodes CASSVRFTGELFF. J is TRBJ2-2 and V is TRBV9; D gene unclear. This CDR3 contains 13 residues. The germline V and J ends were trimmed by 2 bases and 4 bases, with 6 bases remaining between them. CDR1 SGDLS and CDR2 YYNGEE come from the germline V gene.